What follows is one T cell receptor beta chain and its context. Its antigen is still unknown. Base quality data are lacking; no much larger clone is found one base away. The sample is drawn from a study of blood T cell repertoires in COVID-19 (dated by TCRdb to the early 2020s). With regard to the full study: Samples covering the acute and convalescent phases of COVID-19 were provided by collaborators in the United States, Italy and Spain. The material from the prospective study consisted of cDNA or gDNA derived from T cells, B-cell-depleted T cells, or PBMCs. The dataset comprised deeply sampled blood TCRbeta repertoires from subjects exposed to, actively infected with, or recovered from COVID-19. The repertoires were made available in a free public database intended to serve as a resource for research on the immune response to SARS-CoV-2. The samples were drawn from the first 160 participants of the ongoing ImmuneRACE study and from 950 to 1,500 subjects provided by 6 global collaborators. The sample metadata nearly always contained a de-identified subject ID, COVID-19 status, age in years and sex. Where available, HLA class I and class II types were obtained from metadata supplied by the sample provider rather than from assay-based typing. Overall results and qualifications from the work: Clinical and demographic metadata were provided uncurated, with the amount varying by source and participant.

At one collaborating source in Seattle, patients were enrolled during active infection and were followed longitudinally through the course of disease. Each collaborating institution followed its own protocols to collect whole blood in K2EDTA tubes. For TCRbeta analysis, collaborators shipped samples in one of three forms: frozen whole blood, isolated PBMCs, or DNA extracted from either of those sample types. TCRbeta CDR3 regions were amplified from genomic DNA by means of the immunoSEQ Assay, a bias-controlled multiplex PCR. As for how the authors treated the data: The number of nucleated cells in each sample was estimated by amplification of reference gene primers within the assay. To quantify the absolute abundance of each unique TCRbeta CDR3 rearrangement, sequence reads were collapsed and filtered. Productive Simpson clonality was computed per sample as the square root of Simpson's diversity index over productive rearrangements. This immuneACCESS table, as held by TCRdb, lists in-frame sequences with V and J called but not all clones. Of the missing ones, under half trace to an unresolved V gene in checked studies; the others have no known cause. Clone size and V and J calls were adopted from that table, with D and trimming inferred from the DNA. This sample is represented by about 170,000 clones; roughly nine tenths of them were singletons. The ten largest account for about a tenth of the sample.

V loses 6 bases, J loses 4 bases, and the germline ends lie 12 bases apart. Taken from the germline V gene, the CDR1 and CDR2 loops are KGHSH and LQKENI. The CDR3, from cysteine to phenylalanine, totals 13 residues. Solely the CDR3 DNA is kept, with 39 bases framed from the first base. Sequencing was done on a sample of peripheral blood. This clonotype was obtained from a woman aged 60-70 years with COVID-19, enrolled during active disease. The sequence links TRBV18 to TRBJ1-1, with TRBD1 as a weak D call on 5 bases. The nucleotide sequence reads TGTGCCAGCTCCTCTGGGGGGGGCACTGAAGCTTTCTTT. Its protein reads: CASSSGGGTEAFF.